Listed here are 10 T cell receptor beta chains from one sample, sequenced in a study of beta chain features in type 1 diabetes. These receptors' targets are unknown. Study results and caveats: Moderate yet significant TCRB CDR3 shortening was seen in Type 1 diabetes patients in all four CD4+ subsets.

Of the isolated RNA, all was reverse transcribed, and so the sequenced material was expressed TCRB transcripts. Repertoires were generated with immunoSEQ multiplex PCR, while TCRdb's copy carries only in-frame clones and drops some. The profile shows a few hundred thousand clones, about 15% of them singletons. Sequencing was done on a sample of naive CD4+ T cells from blood. Receptors originate from a man between 18 and 29 years old with type 1 diabetes.

The chain uses TRBV28 and TRBJ2-3, with D tentatively TRBD2 (7 bases). Germline CDR1 reads MDHEN; CDR2 reads SYDVKM. The CDR3 sequence is 14 residues long. Trimming removed 7 bases at V and 4 bases at J, with 15 bases between. This CDR3 reads CASIRGGAADTQYF. The DNA of the CDR3 is TGTGCCAGCATAAGAGGGGGGGCGGCAGATACGCAGTATTTT.

This rearrangement joins TRBV9 to TRBJ2-4; 8 bases map to TRBD2. The germline gives CDR1 SGDLS, CDR2 YYNGEE. The CDR3 has 12 residues. V was pared by 7 bases and J by 8 bases, with 5 bases of the junction left unmatched. The CDR3 is CASSRGGDIQYF. The CDR3 DNA follows: TGTGCCAGCTCACGGGGGGGGGACATTCAGTACTTC. The entire variable domain, with the rest obtained from reference TRBV9 and TRBJ2-4, is as follows: DSGVTQTPKHLITATGQRVTLRCSPRSGDLSVYWYQQSLDQGLQFLIQYYNGEERAKGNILERFSAQQFPDLHSELNLSSLELGDSALYFCASSRGGDIQYFGAGTRLSVL.

There are a few counts of this clone. V usage is TRBV7-9 and J usage is TRBJ1-1; maybe TRBD1 (6 bases). V dropped 4 bases and J dropped 4 bases, with 16 bases sitting between them. The CDR3 has 15 amino acids. Per germline, CDR1 SEHNR and CDR2 FQNEAQ (reference sequence). CDR3 protein: CASSYISGAGTEAFF. The CDR3 nucleotides read TGTGCCAGCAGCTATATCTCAGGGGCGGGCACTGAAGCTTTCTTT.

This chain connects TRBV7-9 to TRBJ1-1, with 12 bases identical to TRBD1. This CDR3 is built from 15 residues. Germline V CDR1 and CDR2: SEHNR, FQNEAQ (reference sequence). With V trimmed by 6 bases and J by 4 bases, 6 bases remained unmatched. The CDR3 sequence is CASRNGDRGLTEAFF. CDR3 bases: TGTGCCAGCAGAAATGGGGACAGGGGGCTCACTGAAGCTTTCTTT.

This clone was counted a few times. V gene TRBV18 combines with J gene TRBJ2-7, with D maybe TRBD1 (5 bases). V shed 2 bases and J shed 1 base, with 15 bases lying between them. This CDR3 is 16 amino acids long. The germline gives CDR1 KGHSH, CDR2 LQKENI. The CDR3 bases are TGTGCCAGCTCACCATCGGTAGGGGTTTCGTCCTACGAGCAGTACTTC. Amino acid sequence: CASSPSVGVSSYEQYF.

The V call is TRBV7-2, the J call TRBJ2-3; TRBD2 agrees at 7 bases. Trimming at V came to 5 bases and at J to 5 bases, leaving 10 bases not matched to a gene. The CDR3 spans 15 residues. The V gene's germline CDR1 is SGHTA and CDR2 FQGNSA. The CDR3 region is CASSTLGGGGDTQYF. The CDR3 region has the DNA TGTGCCAGCAGCACCCTGGGCGGGGGAGGAGATACGCAGTATTTT.

The CDR3 nucleotides are TGCGCCAGCAGCTTGTCCAGGCGAAGGGGAGAGACCCAGTACTTC. Protein product: CASSLSRRRGETQYF. The rearrangement links TRBV5-1 to TRBJ2-5; TRBD1 is a possible D gene (5 bases). The V end was cut by 1 base, the J end by 4 bases, with 14 bases between. CDR3 length equals 15 residues. Germline CDR1 is SGHRS and CDR2 is YFSETQ. The variable domain in full, completed from reference TRBV5-1 and TRBJ2-5, reads KAGVTQTPRYLIKTRGQQVTLSCSPISGHRSVSWYQQTPGQGLQFLFEYFSETQRNKGNFPGRFSGRQFSNSRSEMNVSTLELGDSALYLCASSLSRRRGETQYFGPGTRLLVL.

In this sample, this clone turned up a few times. The chain uses TRBV11-2 and TRBJ2-1, with TRBD2 as a possible D gene (5 bases). V was cut by 1 base and J by 4 bases, with 8 bases left in between. CDR1 and CDR2 from the germline V gene are SGHAT and FQNNGV. This CDR3 has 14 amino acids. In nucleotides, the CDR3 is TGTGCCAGCAGCTTAGTACGGGGTTACAATGAGCAGTTCTTC. Amino acids: CASSLVRGYNEQFF.

The rearrangement joins TRBV7-7 to TRBJ2-1; TRBD1 aligns across 7 bases. The CDR3 extends over 15 amino acids. J lost 2 bases, V lost 1 base, and 2 bases had no gene match. Per the germline V gene, CDR1 is SSHAT and CDR2 is FNYEAQ (reference sequence). The CDR3: CASSLGGTAYNEQFF. Here the CDR3 DNA reads TGTGCCAGCAGCTTAGGGGGGACAGCCTACAATGAGCAGTTCTTC.

This clone was observed a single time. The chain carries TRBV5-6 and TRBJ1-2; 9 nucleotides align to TRBD1. Germline V gene lookup returns CDR1 SGHDT and CDR2 YYEEEE. The ends lost 4 bases at V and 0 bases at J; junction bases unmatched: 4. The CDR3 sequence is 15 residues long. The CDR3 spells CASSLGTGTNYGYTF. CDR3 sequence (DNA): TGTGCCAGCAGCCTAGGGACAGGGACTAACTATGGCTACACCTTC.